This T cell receptor (beta chain) is from a study of T-cell memory formation after mild COVID-19. Study-wide results and caveats: Pre-infection memory already had some responding clones, implying cross-reactive memory joined.

Barcoded TCR alpha and TCR beta cDNA libraries with UMIs came from 5'RACE using constant-segment primers. One entry per CDR3 protein results from TCRdb running MiXCR on the 5' RACE reads. The table has under 250,000 distinct CDR3 sequences, 15% to 19% seen once. This clonotype was observed at least ten times. Its antigen is undetermined. The sequence was collected from an adult woman who had mild COVID-19 (a few samples of this study predate the infection). Cell type and time point are not known. The sequencing input was PBMCs or a T cell subset sorted from them (not recorded which).

CDR3 sequence reads: CASSSGLTGTEAFF. The CDR3 DNA reads TGCGCCAGCAGCTCGGGCCTCACTGGCACTGAAGCTTTCTTT. V usage is TRBV5-1 and J usage is TRBJ1-1; unclear D gene. CDR1 SGHRS and CDR2 YFSETQ come from the germline V gene. This CDR3 is 14 amino acids long. The V end lost 3 bases, the J end lost 4 bases, and 13 bases lay between the germline ends.